This is a list of T cell receptor beta chains from one sample in a study of response to subunit inactivated influenza vaccine. MiXCR, run by TCRdb on the RT-PCR reads, gives a single entry per CDR3 protein. In the table there are 150,000 to 200,000 distinct CDR3 sequences, roughly 12% of which are singletons. A further study also used this sample, focusing on T cells expressing NK-cell markers.

Sequenced material: CD8+ T cells sorted from PBMCs, taken 12 days after vaccination. These receptors all come from a man between 50 and 59 years old who received an inactivated influenza vaccine. Each CDR3 is given with its conserved first and last residue. A D gene is named only where the DNA matches it firmly. Some rows have no size entry. The others give once, few or many, or a class for an expanded clone.

cdr3_nt,cdr3_aa,cdr3_length,d_call,clone_size,v_call,j_call
TGTGCCAGCAGCCCCCTCGGGCGGCGAAGCACAGATACGCAGTATTTT,CASSPLGRRSTDTQYF,16,NA,NA,TRBV5-5,TRBJ2-3
TGCAGTGCTAGAGGGGAAGACAGGAGGACTTACAATGAGCAGTTCTTC,CSARGEDRRTYNEQFF,16,NA,NA,TRBV20-1,TRBJ2-1
TGTGCCAGCAGTAATTGGATCATCGGGGCCAACGTCCTGACTTTC,CASSNWIIGANVLTF,15,NA,NA,TRBV28,TRBJ2-6
TGCGCCAGCAGCTCCCCCTGGACTAGCGGGAGTGGAGCAGATACGCAGTATTTT,CASSSPWTSGSGADTQYF,18,TRBD2,NA,TRBV4-3,TRBJ2-3
TGTGCCACCAGAGGGGGTCGTATCTATGAGCAGTTCTTC,CATRGGRIYEQFF,13,NA,NA,TRBV15,TRBJ2-1
TGTGCCAGCAGTTACTCCGGCTTCTACACCGGGGAGCTGTTTTTT,CASSYSGFYTGELFF,15,NA,NA,TRBV6-2/TRBV6-3,TRBJ2-2
TGCGCCAGCAGGCTCTTGCGGGACACCTTTTCACCCCTCCACTTT,CASRLLRDTFSPLHF,15,NA,few,TRBV10-2,TRBJ1-6
TGCAGCGTTTACGCAGACCCCGGGACACAGTACTTC,CSVYADPGTQYF,12,NA,many,TRBV29-1,TRBJ2-7
TGTGCCTGGAGGACAGGGGGAGGTTACGAGCAGTACTTC,CAWRTGGGYEQYF,13,TRBD1,once,TRBV30,TRBJ2-7
TGCAGCGTTGAAGATGAAGGTGTAATTGGCGGCTACACCTTC,CSVEDEGVIGGYTF,14,NA,few,TRBV29-1,TRBJ1-2
TGTGCCAGCACCCATGACAGGAGCTCCTACGAGCAGTACTTC,CASTHDRSSYEQYF,14,NA,NA,TRBV7-9,TRBJ2-7
TGTGCCAGCCTGGCAGGAGGATTTTCCTTCGAGCAGTACTTC,CASLAGGFSFEQYF,14,NA,NA,TRBV2,TRBJ2-7
TGTGCCAGCAGTTTGTCCCTCCGGGGAACACAGTATTTT,CASSLSLRGTQYF,13,NA,few,TRBV27,TRBJ2-3
TGCGCCAGCAGCCACAAAATCCGCGCGCCGGGACTAGCGGTCTACAATGAGCAGTTCTTC,CASSHKIRAPGLAVYNEQFF,20,TRBD2,few,TRBV4-3,TRBJ2-1
TGCGCCAGCAGCTTGGTGATCGAGGCAGATACGCAGTATTTT,CASSLVIEADTQYF,14,NA,many,TRBV5-1,TRBJ2-3
TGTGCCAGCAGTATGACCGACCGTTCCTGGCCCCAGCATTTT,CASSMTDRSWPQHF,14,NA,few,TRBV6-2/TRBV6-3,TRBJ1-5
TGCAGCGTCGGGGGGACTAGCGGGGTCTACAATGAGCAGTTCTTC,CSVGGTSGVYNEQFF,15,TRBD2,NA,TRBV29-1,TRBJ2-1
TGTGCCAGCAGCCCCCAACAGGCTTCCTTCACAGATACGCAGTATTTT,CASSPQQASFTDTQYF,16,NA,NA,TRBV7-6,TRBJ2-3
TGCAGCGTTGATCGAGCGGGGGGAACAGATACGCAGTATTTT,CSVDRAGGTDTQYF,14,TRBD2,few,TRBV29-1,TRBJ2-3
TGTGCCAGCAGTTTCGCGCTAGCGGGATCCTACAATGAGCAGTTCTTC,CASSFALAGSYNEQFF,16,TRBD2,many,TRBV28,TRBJ2-1
TGTGCCATCAGTGACAGGGGAACTAACTATGGCTACACCTTC,CAISDRGTNYGYTF,14,NA,NA,TRBV10-3,TRBJ1-2
TGTGCCAGCAGCCCCAGTGGTAGCGGGGGGAACAATGAGCAGTTCTTC,CASSPSGSGGNNEQFF,16,TRBD2,NA,TRBV3-1,TRBJ2-1
TGTGCCAGCAGTTACTCGGTCAGCTCCTACAATGAGCAGTTCTTC,CASSYSVSSYNEQFF,15,NA,few,TRBV6-5,TRBJ2-1
TGTGCCAGTAGTATAGCTAGCGGGAGGGTCTATAATGAGCAGTTCTTC,CASSIASGRVYNEQFF,16,TRBD2,NA,TRBV19,TRBJ2-1
TGCGCCAGCAGTAGGCGGACTAGCACAGATACGCAGTATTTT,CASSRRTSTDTQYF,14,NA,few,TRBV5-1,TRBJ2-3
TGTGCCAGCAGTTTTGGCGGGGGCAGCTCCTACGAGCAGTACTTC,CASSFGGGSSYEQYF,15,NA,few,TRBV27,TRBJ2-7
TGCGCCAGCAGCCAAGAATGGAGGCGGGGCGCAGCCAAAAACATTCAGTACTTC,CASSQEWRRGAAKNIQYF,18,NA,many,TRBV4-3,TRBJ2-4
TGTGCCAGCAGCTTAGCGGGGTACACTGAAGCTTTCTTT,CASSLAGYTEAFF,13,NA,many,TRBV7-9,TRBJ1-1
TGTGCCACCAGTGACCCGAAGGGGGGGCGAGAGACCCAGTACTTC,CATSDPKGGRETQYF,15,NA,few,TRBV24-1,TRBJ2-5
TGCGCCAGCAGCCAAGATGGGGGGTTTAGGTCCTACGAGCAGTACTTC,CASSQDGGFRSYEQYF,16,NA,NA,TRBV4-1,TRBJ2-7
TGTGCCAGCAGGTTTAACAGGGTCCCCGGGGAGCTGTTTTTT,CASRFNRVPGELFF,14,NA,few,TRBV7-9,TRBJ2-2
TGTGCCAGCAGTTCATGGGACAGGACCGCTTTC,CASSSWDRTAF,11,TRBD1,many,TRBV28,TRBJ2-7
TGTGCCAGCACGGTCGGGTCCTACGAGCAGTACTTC,CASTVGSYEQYF,12,NA,many,TRBV28,TRBJ2-7
TGTGCCAGCAGACCCGGACTAGCGGGAGGGCCGTACGAGCAGTACTTC,CASRPGLAGGPYEQYF,16,TRBD2,few,TRBV3-1,TRBJ2-7
TGTGCCAGCAGCTCGCCGGGACAGGGGCTTTACAATGAGCAGTTCTTC,CASSSPGQGLYNEQFF,16,TRBD1,many,TRBV7-9,TRBJ2-1
TGTGCCAGCAGTTTCGAAGGGGCGGGGACCCAGTACTTC,CASSFEGAGTQYF,13,NA,NA,TRBV28,TRBJ2-5
TGCGCCAGCAGCTACCCGAACTACGGACTAGCGGGAACGGAGGATACGCAGTATTTT,CASSYPNYGLAGTEDTQYF,19,TRBD2,many,TRBV5-1,TRBJ2-3
TGTGCCAGCAGCTTAGAAGTTCGCGGGGAAGGCTACACCTTC,CASSLEVRGEGYTF,14,NA,NA,TRBV7-9,TRBJ1-2
TGCAGCGGTTCGTTGGGGGGGTCTGGAAACACCATATATTTT,CSGSLGGSGNTIYF,14,NA,few,TRBV29-1,TRBJ1-3
TGCGCCAGCAGCTTGGGGGCCAACTCCTACGAGCAGTACTTC,CASSLGANSYEQYF,14,NA,many,TRBV5-1,TRBJ2-7
TGTGCCAGCAGCCCACAGGGGCCCCGCTCCTACAATGAGCAGTTCTTC,CASSPQGPRSYNEQFF,16,TRBD1,NA,TRBV3-1,TRBJ2-1